The rows below give T cell receptor beta chains drawn from one sample of a study of blood T cell repertoires in COVID-19. Measured with immunoSEQ multiplex PCR; TCRdb has only the in-frame clones, and not every one. The sample yields 200,000 to 250,000 clones, roughly 86% seen once. Sequenced sample: PBMCs or T cells enriched from blood (not recorded which). These TCRs come from a woman between 50 and 59 years old who had recovered from COVID-19. CDR3s include the opening cysteine and the closing phenylalanine or tryptophan. The D gene is left open where the match is weak. Clone size appears in some rows only: once, few, many, or a class for an expanded clone.

TRBV5-1	NA	TRBJ2-7	NA	TGCGCCAGCAGCGCCCGGGACGAGCAGTACTTC	CASSARDEQYF
TRBV29-1	NA	TRBJ1-1	NA	TGCAGCGTTGCGCGGGGGACTGAAGCTTTCTTT	CSVARGTEAFF
TRBV11-2	NA	TRBJ1-1	few	TGTGCCAGCAGCTTATCAATGAACACTGAAGCTTTCTTT	CASSLSMNTEAFF
TRBV28	NA	TRBJ1-1	NA	TGTGCCAGCAGCTTAACCGGGAGCCAAGAAGCTTTCTTT	CASSLTGSQEAFF
TRBV2	TRBD2	TRBJ2-1	NA	TGTGCCAGCAGACTAGCGGCCTTTTTTGTGCAGTTCTTC	CASRLAAFFVQFF
TRBV3-1/TRBV3-2	TRBD2	TRBJ2-1	NA	TGTGCCAGCAGCCAAGGGGTTCGGGCGGGAGCACTCAATGAGCAGTTCTTC	CASSQGVRAGALNEQFF
TRBV10-3	TRBD1	TRBJ2-1	NA	TGTGCCATCAGTGAGTCGACAGGGGTTGTTTCGTTTTACAATGAGCAGTTCTTC	CAISESTGVVSFYNEQFF
TRBV19	NA	TRBJ2-3	NA	TGTGCCAGTAGTATAGAGGCCCCAGATACGCAGTATTTT	CASSIEAPDTQYF
TRBV2	NA	TRBJ1-4	NA	TGTGCCAGCAGTGAAGGAGCTTACGAAAAACTGTTTTTT	CASSEGAYEKLFF
TRBV10-3	NA	TRBJ2-6	NA	TGTGCCATCAGTATTATTCCTAGTGGAACCTCTGGGGCCAACGTCCTGACTTTC	CAISIIPSGTSGANVLTF
TRBV5-1	TRBD1	TRBJ2-2	NA	TGCGCCAGCAGCTCGGCGGGGGACAGGGTAAGGGAGCTGTTTTTT	CASSSAGDRVRELFF
TRBV6-5	TRBD1	TRBJ2-7	NA	TGTGCCAGCAGCTCGACAGGGGGCGACGAGCAGTACTTC	CASSSTGGDEQYF
TRBV2	NA	TRBJ2-3	NA	TGTGCCAGCAGTGATCTGCAGTTCACAGATACGCAGTATTTT	CASSDLQFTDTQYF
TRBV2	NA	TRBJ1-2	NA	TGTGCCAGCAGGCAGGATAATGGCTACACCTTC	CASRQDNGYTF
TRBV5-5	TRBD2	TRBJ2-3	NA	TGTGCCAGCAGCCTCACCGGGACTACCAGTAATACGCAGTATTTT	CASSLTGTTSNTQYF
TRBV4-2	TRBD2	TRBJ2-7	NA	TGTGCCAGCAGCCAAGAAATTAGCGGGACCCACTACGAGCAGTACTTC	CASSQEISGTHYEQYF
TRBV5-6	NA	TRBJ2-3	NA	TGTGCCAGCAGCTGGTGGAAGTCGGGTCTAAGCACAGATACGCAGTATTTT	CASSWWKSGLSTDTQYF
TRBV3-1/TRBV3-2	NA	TRBJ2-2	NA	TGTGCCAGCAGCCCGGGGTTAGCCGGGGAGCTGTTTTTT	CASSPGLAGELFF
TRBV5-1	TRBD1	TRBJ1-1	NA	TGCGCCAGCAGCTCACCGGGACAGGTTTTGAACACTGAAGCTTTCTTT	CASSSPGQVLNTEAFF
TRBV27	TRBD1	TRBJ2-7	NA	TGTGCCAGCAGTTTATTGGCAGGGGGCTCCTACGAGCAGTACTTC	CASSLLAGGSYEQYF
TRBV7-9	NA	TRBJ2-5	NA	TGTGCCAGCAGCCCCGACAGGTCCCCGGGGACCCAGTACTTC	CASSPDRSPGTQYF
TRBV25-1	NA	TRBJ1-1	NA	TGTGCCAGCACAAATGCTATGAACACTGAAGCTTTCTTT	CASTNAMNTEAFF
TRBV2	TRBD2	TRBJ2-1	NA	TGTGCCAGCACTGTTCTAGCGGGAGGTAGTGATGAGCAGTTCTTC	CASTVLAGGSDEQFF
TRBV5-6	NA	TRBJ2-2	NA	TGTGCCAGCAGCCGATCGTGGCTAGCGTCGAACACCGGGGAGCTGTTTTTT	CASSRSWLASNTGELFF
TRBV7-8	TRBD1	TRBJ1-1	NA	TGTGCCAGCAGCTTGACGACAGGGGAGGGAACTGAAGCTTTCTTT	CASSLTTGEGTEAFF
TRBV4-1	NA	TRBJ2-1	NA	TGCGCCAGCAGCCAGGTCAGCGGTTACAATGAGCAGTTCTTC	CASSQVSGYNEQFF
TRBV5-1	NA	TRBJ2-3	NA	TGCGCCAGCAGCTTACGCAGCGGGACAATCCTAATCACAGATACGCAGTATTTT	CASSLRSGTILITDTQYF
TRBV4-1	NA	TRBJ1-2	NA	TGCGCCAGCAGCCAAGTTGCCGGGGACTATGGCTACACCTTC	CASSQVAGDYGYTF
TRBV5-5	TRBD1	TRBJ2-5	once	TGTGCCAGCAGCCAGACAGGGGTCGAGACCCAGTACTTC	CASSQTGVETQYF
TRBV7-9	NA	TRBJ1-2	NA	TGTGCCAGCAGCTTAACCCGGGGTGATGGCTACACCTTC	CASSLTRGDGYTF
TRBV6-5	NA	TRBJ1-5	NA	TGTGCCAGCAGTAACCTCATCGGTCAGCCCCAGCATTTT	CASSNLIGQPQHF
TRBV11-2	NA	TRBJ1-2	NA	TGTGCCAGCAGCTTAGCGGGGGATAAAGGCTACACCTTC	CASSLAGDKGYTF
TRBV5-4	TRBD2	TRBJ2-7	few	TGTGCCAGCAGCCAGCTAGCGGGAAGCTCCTACGAGCAGTACTTC	CASSQLAGSSYEQYF
TRBV10-1	NA	TRBJ2-1	NA	TGCGCCAGCAGTGAGTCCTATTACAATGAGCAGTTCTTC	CASSESYYNEQFF
TRBV10-3	NA	TRBJ2-7	once	TGTGCCATCAGTGAGTCGGCGGGCTTACACGAGCAGTACTTC	CAISESAGLHEQYF
TRBV27	NA	TRBJ1-2	NA	TGTGCCAGCAGTGGTTTGTTGGGGGGCTATGGCTACACCTTC	CASSGLLGGYGYTF
TRBV7-8	NA	TRBJ1-1	NA	TGTGCCAGCAGCTTCCGGTTAGACACTGAAGCTTTCTTT	CASSFRLDTEAFF
TRBV6-5	TRBD1	TRBJ2-4	NA	TGTGCCAGCAGTAGGGACAGTGCGGACATTCAGTACTTC	CASSRDSADIQYF
TRBV6-5	NA	TRBJ2-1	once	TGTGCCAGCAGACTAGTAACTTACAATGAGCAGTTCTTC	CASRLVTYNEQFF
TRBV11-2	TRBD2	TRBJ2-3	NA	TGTGCCAGCAGCTTAGTGTTAGCGGGAGGGAATACGCAGTATTTT	CASSLVLAGGNTQYF
TRBV5-4	NA	TRBJ2-2	NA	TGTGCCAGCAGCTCTCCCCAGGGAACCGGGGAGCTGTTTTTT	CASSSPQGTGELFF
TRBV29-1	TRBD1	TRBJ1-2	NA	TGCAGCGTCCAACGACAGGGGTTAGATGGCTACACCTTC	CSVQRQGLDGYTF
TRBV11-2	TRBD2	TRBJ2-1	once	TGTGCCAGCAGGCAAGAGCCGGGACTAGCGGTTTTCAACCGGTTCTTC	CASRQEPGLAVFNRFF
TRBV11-2	TRBD2	TRBJ2-3	NA	TGTGCCAGCAGCCGGACTAGCGGCACAGATACGCAGTATTTT	CASSRTSGTDTQYF
TRBV2	TRBD1	TRBJ2-6	NA	TGTGCCAGCGGACAGGGTTACTCTGGGGCCAACGTCCTGACTTTC	CASGQGYSGANVLTF
TRBV18	NA	TRBJ2-6	NA	TGTGCCAGCTCCTGGTCAACATACAGTGGGGCCAACGTCCTGACTTTC	CASSWSTYSGANVLTF
TRBV6-5	NA	TRBJ1-5	once	TGTGCCAGCAGCCCACAGGGATCGGTGCAGCCCCAGCATTTT	CASSPQGSVQPQHF
TRBV29-1	NA	TRBJ1-2	NA	TGCAGCGTTTCGGGCGGACAAAAAGGCTACACCTTC	CSVSGGQKGYTF
TRBV2	NA	TRBJ1-2	NA	TGTGCCAGCAGTCCAATCACAGACGATGGCTACACCTTC	CASSPITDDGYTF
TRBV4-1	TRBD2	TRBJ2-2	NA	TGCGCCAGCAGCCACAGACTAGCGGGAGAAACCGGGGAGCTGTTTTTT	CASSHRLAGETGELFF
TRBV18	NA	TRBJ1-3	NA	TGTGCCAGCTCACCTTGGACACGGTCTATGGTCCTCTCTGGAAACACCATATATTTT	CASSPWTRSMVLSGNTIYF
TRBV10-1	TRBD2	TRBJ2-1	NA	TGCGCCAGCTTCATCGGCGGGAGACCGTACAATGAGCAGTTCTTC	CASFIGGRPYNEQFF
TRBV5-4	NA	TRBJ2-3	NA	TGTGCCAGCAGCCGGGACTCCACAGATACGCAGTATTTT	CASSRDSTDTQYF
TRBV2	TRBD2	TRBJ2-7	NA	TGTGCCAGCAGCCCATTCCTAGCGGGAGTTTACGAGCAGTACTTC	CASSPFLAGVYEQYF